The entry below gives a single T cell receptor beta chain sequence along with its context. This specimen comes from a study of shared clonotypes between healthy human individuals. Study as a whole: Sampling drew on donors who were a couple of women and three men aged 18 to 49.

The authors distributed each subset's genomic DNA evenly over several immunoSEQ plates. Assay: immunoSEQ multiplex PCR; the TCRdb copy retains only in-frame clones and omits some. The sample has about 600,000 clones; 95% to 98% are singletons. Trimming took 4 bases from V and 9 from J; bases not matched to a gene: 14. Germline V gene sequence: CDR1 MDHEN, CDR2 SYDVKM. This CDR3 region has 16 residues. The sequenced sample was naive CD4+ T cells sorted from blood. The subset: CD45RA+ positively selected. The chain couples TRBV28 to TRBJ2-1; 8 nucleotides align to TRBD2. This TCR was recovered from a woman aged 25-40 years in good health. The CDR3 is CASSSLLDSGMAEQFF. CDR3 nucleotide sequence: TGTGCCAGCAGTTCCCTACTAGATAGCGGGATGGCTGAGCAGTTCTTC.